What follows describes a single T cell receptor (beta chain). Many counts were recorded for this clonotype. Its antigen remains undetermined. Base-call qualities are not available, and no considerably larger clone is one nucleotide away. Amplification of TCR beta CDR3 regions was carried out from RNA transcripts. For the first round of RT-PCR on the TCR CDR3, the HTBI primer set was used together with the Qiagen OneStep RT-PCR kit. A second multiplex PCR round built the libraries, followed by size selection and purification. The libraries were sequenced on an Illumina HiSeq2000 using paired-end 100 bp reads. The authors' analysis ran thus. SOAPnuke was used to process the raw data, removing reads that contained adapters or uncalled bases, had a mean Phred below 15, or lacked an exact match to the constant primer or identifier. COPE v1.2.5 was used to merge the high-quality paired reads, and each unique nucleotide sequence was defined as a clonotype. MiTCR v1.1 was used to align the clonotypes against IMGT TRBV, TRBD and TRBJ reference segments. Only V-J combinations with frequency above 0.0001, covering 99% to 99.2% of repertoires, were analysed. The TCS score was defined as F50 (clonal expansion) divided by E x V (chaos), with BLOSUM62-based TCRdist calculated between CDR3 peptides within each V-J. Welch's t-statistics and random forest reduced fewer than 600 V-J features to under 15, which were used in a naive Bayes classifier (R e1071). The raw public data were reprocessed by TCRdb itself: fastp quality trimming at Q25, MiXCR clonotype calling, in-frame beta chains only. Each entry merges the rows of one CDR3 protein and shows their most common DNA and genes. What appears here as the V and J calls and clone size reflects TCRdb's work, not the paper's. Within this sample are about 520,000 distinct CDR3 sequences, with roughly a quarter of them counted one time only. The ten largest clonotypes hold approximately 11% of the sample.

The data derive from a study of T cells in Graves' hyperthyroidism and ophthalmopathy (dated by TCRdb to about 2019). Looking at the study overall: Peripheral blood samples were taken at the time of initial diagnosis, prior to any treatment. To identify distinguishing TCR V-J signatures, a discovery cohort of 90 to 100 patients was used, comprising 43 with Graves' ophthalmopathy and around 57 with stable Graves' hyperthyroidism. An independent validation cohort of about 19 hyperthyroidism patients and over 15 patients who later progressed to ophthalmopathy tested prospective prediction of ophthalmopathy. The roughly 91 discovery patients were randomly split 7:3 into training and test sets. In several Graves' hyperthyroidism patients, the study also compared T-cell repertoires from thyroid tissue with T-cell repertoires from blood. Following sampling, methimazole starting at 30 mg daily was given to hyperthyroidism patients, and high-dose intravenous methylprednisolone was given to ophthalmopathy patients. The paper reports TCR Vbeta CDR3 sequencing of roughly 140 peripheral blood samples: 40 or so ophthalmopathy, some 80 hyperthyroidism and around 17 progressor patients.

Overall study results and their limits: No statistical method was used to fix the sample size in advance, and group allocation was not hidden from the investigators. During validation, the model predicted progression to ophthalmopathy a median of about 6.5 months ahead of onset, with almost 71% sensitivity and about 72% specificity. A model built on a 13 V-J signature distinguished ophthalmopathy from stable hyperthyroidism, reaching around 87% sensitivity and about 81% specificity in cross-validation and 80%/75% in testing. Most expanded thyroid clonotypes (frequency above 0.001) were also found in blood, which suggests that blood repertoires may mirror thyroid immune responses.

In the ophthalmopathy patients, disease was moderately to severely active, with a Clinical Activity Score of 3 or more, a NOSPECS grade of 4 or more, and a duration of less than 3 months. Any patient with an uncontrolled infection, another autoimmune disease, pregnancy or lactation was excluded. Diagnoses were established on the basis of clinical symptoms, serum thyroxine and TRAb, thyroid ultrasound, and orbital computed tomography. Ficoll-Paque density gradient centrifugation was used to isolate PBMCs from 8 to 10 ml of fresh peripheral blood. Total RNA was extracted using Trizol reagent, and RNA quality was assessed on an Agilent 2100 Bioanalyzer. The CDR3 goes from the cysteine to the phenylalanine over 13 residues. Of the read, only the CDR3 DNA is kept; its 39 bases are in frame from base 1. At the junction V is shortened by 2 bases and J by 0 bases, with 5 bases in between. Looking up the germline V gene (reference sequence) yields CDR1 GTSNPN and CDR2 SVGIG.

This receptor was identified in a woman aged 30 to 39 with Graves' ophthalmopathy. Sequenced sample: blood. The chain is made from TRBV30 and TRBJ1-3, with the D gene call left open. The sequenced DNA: TGTGCCTGGAGTTCAGTCTCTGGAAACACCATATATTTT. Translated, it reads CAWSSVSGNTIYF.